In its sample, the clone carrying this TCR beta chain was seen many times. This record belongs to a study of metastatic and nonmetastatic thyroid tumors. TCRdb redid the clone calls on the PCR reads using MiXCR. The sample contains under 40,000 clones, approximately 16% of which appear only once. There were no patients who had received any treatment before thyroid surgery. The CDR3 spans 15 residues. V was clipped by 1 base and J by 3 bases; unmatched bases: 3. Germline CDR1 reads MDHEN; CDR2 reads SYDVKM. The sequence derives from a female donor with papillary thyroid cancer or a benign thyroid nodule (not recorded which). Some clones in this sample may be carry-over from other donors' samples. Sequenced input: blood. The V call is TRBV28, the J call TRBJ1-5; 7 bases are shared with TRBD1. CDR3 nucleotides: TGTGCCAGCAGTTTATTCAGGGGGAACAATCAGCCCCAGCATTTT. Amino acids: CASSLFRGNNQPQHF.